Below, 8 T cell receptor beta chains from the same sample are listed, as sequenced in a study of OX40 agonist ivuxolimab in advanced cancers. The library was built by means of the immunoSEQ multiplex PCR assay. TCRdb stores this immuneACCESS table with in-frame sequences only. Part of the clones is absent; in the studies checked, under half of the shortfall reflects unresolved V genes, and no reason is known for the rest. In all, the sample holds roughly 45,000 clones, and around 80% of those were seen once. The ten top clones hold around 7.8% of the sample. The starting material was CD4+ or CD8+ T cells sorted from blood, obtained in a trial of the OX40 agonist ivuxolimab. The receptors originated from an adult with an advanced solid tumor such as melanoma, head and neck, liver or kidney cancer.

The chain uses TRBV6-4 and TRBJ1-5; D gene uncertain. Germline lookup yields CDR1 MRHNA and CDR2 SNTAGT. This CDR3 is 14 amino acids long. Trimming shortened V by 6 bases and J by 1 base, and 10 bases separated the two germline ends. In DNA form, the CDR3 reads TGTGCCAGCAGCCCCGGCGGGAGCAATCAGCCCCAGCATTTT. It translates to CASSPGGSNQPQHF.

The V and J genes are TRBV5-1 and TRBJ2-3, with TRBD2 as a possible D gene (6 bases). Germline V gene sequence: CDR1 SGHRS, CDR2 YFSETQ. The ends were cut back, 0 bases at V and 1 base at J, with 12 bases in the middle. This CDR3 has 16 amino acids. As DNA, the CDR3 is TGCGCCAGCAGCTTGGCTGGGGAGGTGGGCACAGATACGCAGTATTTT. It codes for CASSLAGEVGTDTQYF.

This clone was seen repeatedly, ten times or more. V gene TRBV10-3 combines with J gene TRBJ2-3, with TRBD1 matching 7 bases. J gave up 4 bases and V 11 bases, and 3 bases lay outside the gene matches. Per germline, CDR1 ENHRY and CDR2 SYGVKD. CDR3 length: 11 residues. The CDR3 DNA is TGTGCCGCAGGGGGACCAGATACGCAGTATTTT. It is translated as CAAGGPDTQYF.

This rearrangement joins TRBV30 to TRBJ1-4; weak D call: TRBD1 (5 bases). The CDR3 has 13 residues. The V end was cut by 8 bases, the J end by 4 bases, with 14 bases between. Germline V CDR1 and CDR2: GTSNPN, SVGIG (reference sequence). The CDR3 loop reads CAAARGDNEKLFF. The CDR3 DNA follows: TGTGCCGCAGCCCGGGGCGATAATGAAAAACTGTTTTTT.

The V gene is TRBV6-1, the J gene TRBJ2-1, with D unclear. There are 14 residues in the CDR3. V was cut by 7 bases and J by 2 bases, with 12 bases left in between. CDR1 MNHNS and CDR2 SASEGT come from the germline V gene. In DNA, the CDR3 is TGTGCCAGCATCGAGTCTACCCCCTACAATGAGCAGTTCTTC. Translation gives CASIESTPYNEQFF.

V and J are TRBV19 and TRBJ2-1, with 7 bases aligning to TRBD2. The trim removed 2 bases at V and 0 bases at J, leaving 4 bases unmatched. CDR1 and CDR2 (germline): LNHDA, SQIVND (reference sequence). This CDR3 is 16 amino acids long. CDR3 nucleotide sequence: TGTGCCAGTAGTATAACTAGGACTAGCTCCTACAATGAGCAGTTCTTC. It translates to CASSITRTSSYNEQFF.

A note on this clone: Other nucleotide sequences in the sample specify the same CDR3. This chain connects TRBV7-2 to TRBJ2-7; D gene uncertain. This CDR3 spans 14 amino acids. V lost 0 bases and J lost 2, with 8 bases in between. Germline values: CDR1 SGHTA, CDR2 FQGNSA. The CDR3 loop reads CASSLASRTYEQYF. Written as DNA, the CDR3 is TGTGCCAGCAGCTTAGCGTCCAGGACCTACGAGCAGTACTTC. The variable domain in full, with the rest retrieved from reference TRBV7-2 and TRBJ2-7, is GAGVSQSPSNKVTEKGKDVELRCDPISGHTALYWYRQSLGQGLEFLIYFQGNSAPDKSGLPSDRFSAERTGGSVSTLTIQRTQQEDSAVYLCASSLASRTYEQYFGPGTRLTVT.

Here the CDR3 DNA reads TGTGCCAGCAGCCGAAGTCGGGTCGGCAATCAGCCCCAGCATTTT. This translates into CASSRSRVGNQPQHF. The rearrangement links TRBV11-2 to TRBJ1-5; D unresolved. The germline V gene encodes CDR1 SGHAT and CDR2 FQNNGV. This CDR3 is 15 amino acids long. V was pared by 5 bases and J by 2 bases, with 13 bases between.